This TCR beta chain was captured by sequencing in a study of shared clonotypes between healthy human individuals. Points on this clone: As yet, its antigen is unknown.

The assay used deep level. DNA input for the unsorted PBMC replicate PCRs was 250 to 350 ng, tens of thousands of T cell genomes. Unsorted PBMCs provided DNA that was sequenced on ten immunoSEQ deep assay plates. Measured with immunoSEQ multiplex PCR; TCRdb has only the in-frame clones, and not every one. The sample contains roughly 500,000 clones, more than 65% of which appear only once. Study-level findings and limits: In having few donors, the study represented limited genetic and exposure-history diversity.

The germline V gene encodes CDR1 SGDLS and CDR2 YYNGEE. Losses at the gene ends were 4 bases for V and 3 bases for J; bases not matched to a gene: 8. The CDR3 runs to 17 residues. This receptor was identified in a woman aged 35 to 49 in good health. Some clones in this sample may be carry-over from other donors' samples. The sample taken for sequencing was PBMCs. The chain couples TRBV9 to TRBJ2-2; 11 bases match TRBD2. The CDR3 loop is CASSTSIAGGDTGELFF. The CDR3 nucleotides read TGTGCCAGCAGCACCTCCATAGCGGGAGGGGACACCGGGGAGCTGTTTTTT.